This T cell receptor (beta chain) was observed in a study of blood T cell repertoires in COVID-19. Study as a whole: Samples representing acute and convalescent COVID-19 were sourced from the United States, Italy and Spain.

Under the authors' procedure: Amplification with reference gene primers provided the estimates of nucleated cell counts. The protocol was immunoSEQ multiplex PCR, while the TCRdb copy is restricted to in-frame clones and leaves out a portion. Clone size and V and J calls were adopted from that table, with D and trimming inferred from the DNA. Among more than 95,000 clones listed, roughly 80% were seen once. The ends lost 4 bases at V and 3 bases at J; junction bases unmatched: 3. The CDR3 spans 14 residues. Germline V gene sequence: CDR1 SNHLY, CDR2 FYNNEI. This clonotype was sampled from a man aged 55-75 years with acute or convalescent COVID-19. The sequenced sample consisted of peripheral blood. The chain recombines TRBV2 with TRBJ2-3; 8 bases are shared with TRBD1. Here the CDR3 reads CASSGTGRTDTQYF. The CDR3 nucleotides read TGTGCCAGCAGTGGGACAGGGCGGACAGATACGCAGTATTTT. The entire variable domain, with the rest obtained from reference TRBV2 and TRBJ2-3, is as follows: EPEVTQTPSHQVTQMGQEVILRCVPISNHLYFYWYRQILGQKVEFLVSFYNNEISEKSEIFDDQFSVERPDGSNFTLKIRSTKLEDSAMYFCASSGTGRTDTQYFGPGTRLTVL.